This TCR beta chain emerged from a study (dated by TCRdb to between 2015 and 2016). Turning to the overall study: The study examined whether tumor-infiltrating Tregs in breast cancer are drawn from blood Tregs or arise in situ by conversion from other CD4+ T cell subsets.

Comments on this clonotype: Its antigen has not been determined. Per-base quality was not reported, and no clone a single base away is much larger than it.

Cells that were CD4+CD25+CD127-/low were the ones isolated as Tregs. Tregs, naive and memory CD4+ T cells from tumor, blood and ipsilateral draining lymph nodes of a handful of breast cancer patients underwent full-length TCR alpha and beta sequencing. Ficoll density gradient centrifugation was used to isolate mononuclear cells from lymph nodes or from over 40 ml of peripheral blood. A purity exceeding 90% was confirmed by FACS for the sorted cell populations. On the study overall, not on this receptor specifically: Tumor-infiltrating Treg TCR alpha and beta sequences overlapped most with tumor naive CD4+ T cells, then with blood naive CD4+ T cells. Tumor memory CD4+ T cell TCR gene usage was found to cluster with blood and lymph node memory CD4+ cells and with lymph node naive CD4+ cells. Rather than covering whole repertoires, validation in the larger cohort was restricted to a single TCR beta V-J rearrangement.

Amplification of full-length TCR variable regions was done by 5' RACE PCR using constant-region reverse primers, and this step was followed by semi-nested PCR with Nested Universal Primer A. Using the ReliaPrep RNA Cell Miniprep System, total RNA was extracted, and the SMARTer RACE 5'/3' Kit was then used to reverse transcribe the RNA into 5'RACE-ready cDNA. Full-length TCR alpha and beta libraries were barcoded with multiplex adaptors and sequenced on an Illumina MiSeq. The original methods were these. For each of nine subset-tissue groups, sequencing data from the five patients were pooled, and the groups were compared by unsupervised clustering of TCR gene usage. The Morisita-Horn index was used to calculate repertoire similarity, with shared sequences weighted according to their contribution to each repertoire. In-frame beta chains were kept once TCRdb had trimmed the public reads at Q25 with fastp and called clones with MiXCR. Every CDR3 protein is listed once, alongside the most common genes and DNA of its rows. TCRdb's processing, not the authors' own work, is the source of the V and J calls. The sample table shows roughly 42,000 distinct CDR3 sequences, and around 20% are seen once. About 4% of the sample goes to the ten largest clones.

The CDR3 goes from the cysteine to the phenylalanine over 15 residues. Just the 45-base CDR3 DNA is kept, in frame starting at base 1. V is trimmed back by 2 bases and J by 7 bases, and the junction contains 7 bases that no gene match accounts for. Reading the germline V gene gives CDR1 MGHDK and CDR2 SYGVNS. Sequencing was performed on Tregs sorted from blood. The chain links TRBV25-1 with TRBJ1-4; TRBD1 fits 7 bases in the junction. The TCR comes from a female donor with breast cancer. CDR3 reads: CASSETGVGGEKLFF. The nucleotides are TGTGCCAGCAGTGAAACAGGGGTAGGGGGTGAAAAACTGTTTTTT.